This T cell receptor beta chain was observed in a study of control samples from healthy donors and cancer patients (dated by TCRdb to 2020 to 2022). Library preparation was by the immunoSEQ multiplex PCR assay. TCRdb stores this immuneACCESS table with in-frame sequences only. Part of the clones is absent; in the studies checked, under half of the shortfall reflects unresolved V genes, and no reason is known for the rest. For this sample the table gives 90,000 to 100,000 clones, of which 79% were detected only once. Approximately 10% of the sample rests with the top ten. V is reduced by 3 bases and J by 9 bases, leaving a spacing of 14 bases between them. The CDR3 runs 13 amino acids, cysteine and phenylalanine included. Of the read, only the CDR3 DNA is kept; its 39 bases are in frame from base 1. In the germline V gene, CDR1 corresponds to SGHTA and CDR2 to FQGNSA. Concerning this clone itself: Its antigen target is currently unknown. It has no much larger one-base neighbor in the sample; base qualities were not kept.

Sequences were obtained from blood. The source of this sequence is a woman aged 25 to 45 in good health. The rearranged segments are TRBV7-2 and TRBJ1-2; too little of a D gene remains to name it. The CDR3 region reads CASSFYRGGSYTF. In nucleotides, the sequence is TGTGCCAGCAGCTTCTACAGAGGAGGAAGCTACACCTTC.